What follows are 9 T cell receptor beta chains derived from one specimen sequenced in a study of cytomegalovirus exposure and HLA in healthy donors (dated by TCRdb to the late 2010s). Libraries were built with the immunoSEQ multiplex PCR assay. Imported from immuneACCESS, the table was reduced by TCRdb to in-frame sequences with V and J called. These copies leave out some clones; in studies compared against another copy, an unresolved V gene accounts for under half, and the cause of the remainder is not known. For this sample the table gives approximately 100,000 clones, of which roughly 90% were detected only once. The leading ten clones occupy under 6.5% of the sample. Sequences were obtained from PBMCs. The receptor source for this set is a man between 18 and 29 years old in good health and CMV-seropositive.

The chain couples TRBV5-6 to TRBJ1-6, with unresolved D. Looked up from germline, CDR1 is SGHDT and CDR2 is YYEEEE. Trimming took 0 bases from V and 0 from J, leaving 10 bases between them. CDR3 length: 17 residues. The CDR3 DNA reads TGTGCCAGCAGCTTGGCGGTCCAAAGCTCCTATAATTCACCCCTCCACTTT. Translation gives CASSLAVQSSYNSPLHF.

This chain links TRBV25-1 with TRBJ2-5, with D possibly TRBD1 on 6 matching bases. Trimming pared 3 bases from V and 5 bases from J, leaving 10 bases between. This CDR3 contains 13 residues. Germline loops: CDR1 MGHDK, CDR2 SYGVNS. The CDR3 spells CASSEPRGETQYF. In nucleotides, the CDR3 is TGTGCCAGCAGTGAGCCAAGGGGGGAGACCCAGTACTTC.

DNA for the CDR3: TGCGCCATCCTTGACAGGGGCAACGAGCAGTACTTC. As protein: CAILDRGNEQYF. The chain combines TRBV10-1 with TRBJ2-7, with TRBD1 identical over 8 bases. CDR1 WNHNN and CDR2 SYGVQD come from the germline V gene (reference sequence). V shed 10 bases and J 5 bases; nucleotides not matched to a gene: 7. The CDR3 runs to 12 residues.

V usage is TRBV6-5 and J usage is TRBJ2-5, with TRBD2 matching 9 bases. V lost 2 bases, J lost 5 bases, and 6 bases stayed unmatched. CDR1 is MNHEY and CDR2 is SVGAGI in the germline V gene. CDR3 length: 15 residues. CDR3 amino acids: CASSYEAGGYETQYF. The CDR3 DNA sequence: TGTGCCAGCAGTTACGAGGCGGGAGGGTATGAGACCCAGTACTTC.

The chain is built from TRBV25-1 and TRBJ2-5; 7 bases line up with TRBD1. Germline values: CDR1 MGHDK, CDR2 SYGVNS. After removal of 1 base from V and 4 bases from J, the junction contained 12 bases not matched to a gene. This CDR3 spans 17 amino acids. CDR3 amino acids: CASSELVRGRNPETQYF. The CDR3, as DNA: TGTGCCAGCAGTGAATTGGTGAGGGGGCGCAATCCAGAGACCCAGTACTTC.

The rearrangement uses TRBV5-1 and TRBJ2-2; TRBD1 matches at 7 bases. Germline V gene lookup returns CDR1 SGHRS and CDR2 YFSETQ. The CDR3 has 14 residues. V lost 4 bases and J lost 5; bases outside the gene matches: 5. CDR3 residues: CASSETGVTGELFF. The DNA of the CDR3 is TGCGCCAGCAGCGAAACAGGGGTAACCGGGGAGCTGTTTTTT.

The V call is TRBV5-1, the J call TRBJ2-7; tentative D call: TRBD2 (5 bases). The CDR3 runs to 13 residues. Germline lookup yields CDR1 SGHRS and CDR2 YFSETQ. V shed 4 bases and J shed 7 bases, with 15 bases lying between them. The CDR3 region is CASSPVSREEQYF. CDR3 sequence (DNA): TGCGCCAGCAGCCCAGTCTCTCGGGAAGAGCAGTACTTC.

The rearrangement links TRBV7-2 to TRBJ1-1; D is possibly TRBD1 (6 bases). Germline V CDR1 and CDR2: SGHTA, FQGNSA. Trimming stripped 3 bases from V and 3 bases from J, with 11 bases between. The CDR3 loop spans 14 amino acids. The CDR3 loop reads CASSFDTGYTEAFF. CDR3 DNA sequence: TGTGCCAGCAGCTTCGATACAGGGTACACTGAAGCTTTCTTT. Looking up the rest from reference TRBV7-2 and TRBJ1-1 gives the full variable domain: GAGVSQSPSNKVTEKGKDVELRCDPISGHTALYWYRQSLGQGLEFLIYFQGNSAPDKSGLPSDRFSAERTGGSVSTLTIQRTQQEDSAVYLCASSFDTGYTEAFFGQGTRLTVV.

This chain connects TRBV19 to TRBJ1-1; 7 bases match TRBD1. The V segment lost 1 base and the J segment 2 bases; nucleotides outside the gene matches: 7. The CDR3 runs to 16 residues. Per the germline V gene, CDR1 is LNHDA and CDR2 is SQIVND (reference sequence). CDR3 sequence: CASSIASGGPNTEAFF. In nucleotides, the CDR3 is TGTGCCAGTAGTATAGCTTCAGGGGGACCAAACACTGAAGCTTTCTTT.